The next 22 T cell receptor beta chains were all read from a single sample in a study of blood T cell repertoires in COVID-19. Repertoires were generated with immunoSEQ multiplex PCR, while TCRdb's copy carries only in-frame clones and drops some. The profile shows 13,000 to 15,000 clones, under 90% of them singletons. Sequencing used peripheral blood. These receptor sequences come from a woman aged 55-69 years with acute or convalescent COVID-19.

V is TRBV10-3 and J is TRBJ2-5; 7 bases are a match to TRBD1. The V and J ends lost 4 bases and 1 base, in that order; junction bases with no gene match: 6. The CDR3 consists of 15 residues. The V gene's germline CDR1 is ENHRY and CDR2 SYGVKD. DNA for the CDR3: TGTGCCATCAGTGGCACTGGGACAGCCCAAGAGACCCAGTACTTC. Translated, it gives CAISGTGTAQETQYF.

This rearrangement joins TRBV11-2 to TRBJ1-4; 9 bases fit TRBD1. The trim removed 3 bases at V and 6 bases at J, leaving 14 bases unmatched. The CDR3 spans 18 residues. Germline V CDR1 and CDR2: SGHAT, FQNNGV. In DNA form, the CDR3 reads TGTGCCAGCAGCTTGGGGTGGGGCCCCTGGGACAGGGATGAAAAACTGTTTTTT. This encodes CASSLGWGPWDRDEKLFF.

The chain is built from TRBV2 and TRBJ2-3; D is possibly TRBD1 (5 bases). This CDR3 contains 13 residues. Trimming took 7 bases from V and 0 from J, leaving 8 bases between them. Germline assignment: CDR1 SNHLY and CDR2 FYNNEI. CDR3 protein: CASIGQSTDTQYF. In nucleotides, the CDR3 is TGTGCCAGCATTGGACAAAGCACAGATACGCAGTATTTT.

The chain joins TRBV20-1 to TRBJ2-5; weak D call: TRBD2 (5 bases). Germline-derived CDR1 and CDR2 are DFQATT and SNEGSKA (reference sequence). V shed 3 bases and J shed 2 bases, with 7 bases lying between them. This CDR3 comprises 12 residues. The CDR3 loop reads CSASRLQETQYF. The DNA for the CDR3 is TGCAGTGCTAGTCGACTACAAGAGACCCAGTACTTC.

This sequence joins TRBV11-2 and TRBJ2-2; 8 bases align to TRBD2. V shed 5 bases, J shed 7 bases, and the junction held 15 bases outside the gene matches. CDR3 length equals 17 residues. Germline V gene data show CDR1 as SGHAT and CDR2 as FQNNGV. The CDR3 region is CASSKPFGGRLVGELFF. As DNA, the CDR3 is TGTGCCAGCAGCAAACCGTTTGGCGGGAGGTTGGTCGGGGAGCTGTTTTTT.

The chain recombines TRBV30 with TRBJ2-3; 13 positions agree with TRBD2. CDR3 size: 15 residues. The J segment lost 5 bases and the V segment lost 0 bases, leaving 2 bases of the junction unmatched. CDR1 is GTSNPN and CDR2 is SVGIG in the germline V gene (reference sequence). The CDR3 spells CAWSVTSGGGDTQYF. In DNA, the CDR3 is TGTGCCTGGAGTGTTACTAGCGGGGGGGGAGATACGCAGTATTTT.

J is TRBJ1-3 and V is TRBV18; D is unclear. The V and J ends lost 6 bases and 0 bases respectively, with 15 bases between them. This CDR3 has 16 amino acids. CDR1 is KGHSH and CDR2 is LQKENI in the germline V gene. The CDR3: CASSPGPRGSGNTIYF. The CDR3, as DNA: TGTGCCAGCTCCCCCGGTCCTCGCGGCTCTGGAAACACCATATATTTT. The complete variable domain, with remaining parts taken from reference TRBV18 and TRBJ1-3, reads NAGVMQNPRHLVRRRGQEARLRCSPMKGHSHVYWYRQLPEEGLKFMVYLQKENIIDESGMPKERFSAEFPKEGPSILRIQQVVRGDSAAYFCASSPGPRGSGNTIYFGEGSWLTVV.

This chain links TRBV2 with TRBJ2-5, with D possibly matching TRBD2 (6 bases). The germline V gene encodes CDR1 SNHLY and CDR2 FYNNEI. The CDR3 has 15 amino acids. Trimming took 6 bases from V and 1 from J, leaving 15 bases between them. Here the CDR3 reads CASSQGLTAQETQYF. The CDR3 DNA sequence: TGTGCCAGCAGCCAAGGACTAACCGCCCAAGAGACCCAGTACTTC.

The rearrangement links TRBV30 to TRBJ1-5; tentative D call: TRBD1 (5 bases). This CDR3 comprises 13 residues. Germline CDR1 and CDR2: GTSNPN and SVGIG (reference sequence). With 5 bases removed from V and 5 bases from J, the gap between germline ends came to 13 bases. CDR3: CAWRGQGDQPQHF. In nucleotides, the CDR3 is TGTGCCTGGCGTGGGCAGGGTGATCAGCCCCAGCATTTT.

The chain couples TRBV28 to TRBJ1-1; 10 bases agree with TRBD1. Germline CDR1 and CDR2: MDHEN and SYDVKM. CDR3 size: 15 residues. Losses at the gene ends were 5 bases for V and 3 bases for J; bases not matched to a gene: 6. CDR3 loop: CASSPRDRGYTEAFF. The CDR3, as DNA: TGTGCCAGCAGTCCCCGGGACAGGGGATACACTGAAGCTTTCTTT.

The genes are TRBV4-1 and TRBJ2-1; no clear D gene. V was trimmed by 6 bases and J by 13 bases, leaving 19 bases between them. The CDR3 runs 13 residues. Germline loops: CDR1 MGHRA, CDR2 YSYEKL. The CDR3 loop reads CASRDPPRSPQFF. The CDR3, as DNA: TGCGCCAGCAGAGATCCCCCGCGGTCTCCTCAGTTCTTC.

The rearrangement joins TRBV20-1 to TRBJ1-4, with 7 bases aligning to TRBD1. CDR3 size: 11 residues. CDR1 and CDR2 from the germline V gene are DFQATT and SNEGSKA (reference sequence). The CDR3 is CSAQGDEKLFF. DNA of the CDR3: TGCAGCGCTCAGGGGGATGAAAAACTGTTTTTT.

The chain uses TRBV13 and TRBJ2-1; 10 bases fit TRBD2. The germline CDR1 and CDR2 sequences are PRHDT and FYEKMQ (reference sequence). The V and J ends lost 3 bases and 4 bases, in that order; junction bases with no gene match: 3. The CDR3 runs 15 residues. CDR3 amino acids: CASSFALAGYNEQFF. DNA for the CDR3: TGTGCCAGCAGCTTCGCACTAGCGGGATACAATGAGCAGTTCTTC.

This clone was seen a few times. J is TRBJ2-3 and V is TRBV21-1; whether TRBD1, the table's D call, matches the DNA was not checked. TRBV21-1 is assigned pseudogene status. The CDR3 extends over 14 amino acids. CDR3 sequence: CASSKPGETDTQYF. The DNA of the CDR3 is TGTGCCAGCAGCAAGCCAGGGGAGACAGATACGCAGTATTTT.

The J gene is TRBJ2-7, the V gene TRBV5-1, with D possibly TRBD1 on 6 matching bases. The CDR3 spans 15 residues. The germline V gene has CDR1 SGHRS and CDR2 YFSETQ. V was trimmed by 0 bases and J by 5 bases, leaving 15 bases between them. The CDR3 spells CASSLADHRAHEQYF. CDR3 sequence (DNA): TGCGCCAGCAGCTTGGCCGATCACAGGGCCCACGAGCAGTACTTC.

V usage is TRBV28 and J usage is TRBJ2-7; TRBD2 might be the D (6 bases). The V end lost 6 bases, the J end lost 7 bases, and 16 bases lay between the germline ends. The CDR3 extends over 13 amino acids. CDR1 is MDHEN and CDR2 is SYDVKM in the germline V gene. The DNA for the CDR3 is TGTGCCAGCAGCCCCCCGTGGCGGGGAGAGCAGTACTTC. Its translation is CASSPPWRGEQYF.

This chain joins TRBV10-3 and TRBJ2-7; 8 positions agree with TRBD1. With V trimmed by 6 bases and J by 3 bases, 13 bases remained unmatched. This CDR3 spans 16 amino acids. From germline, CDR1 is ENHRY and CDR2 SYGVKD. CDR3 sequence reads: CAISEAAGTGSYEQYF. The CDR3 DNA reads TGTGCCATCAGCGAAGCGGCGGGGACAGGCAGCTACGAGCAGTACTTC.

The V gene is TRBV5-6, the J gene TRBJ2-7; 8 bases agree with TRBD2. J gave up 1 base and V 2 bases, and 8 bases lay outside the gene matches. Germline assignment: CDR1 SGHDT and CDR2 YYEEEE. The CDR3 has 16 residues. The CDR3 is CASSFSAGLVSYEQYF. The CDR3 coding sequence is TGTGCCAGCAGCTTCTCTGCGGGACTAGTTTCCTACGAGCAGTACTTC.

The CDR3 nucleotides read TGTGCCAGCAGTTATGGGGGAACAGGGGAGAACGAGCAGTACTTC. Translated, it gives CASSYGGTGENEQYF. The J gene is TRBJ2-7, the V gene TRBV6-2 or TRBV6-3; 7 nucleotides align to TRBD1. Germline V gene sequence: CDR1 MNHEY, CDR2 SVGEGT. The CDR3 contains 15 residues. The ends lost 3 bases at V and 5 bases at J; junction bases unmatched: 10.

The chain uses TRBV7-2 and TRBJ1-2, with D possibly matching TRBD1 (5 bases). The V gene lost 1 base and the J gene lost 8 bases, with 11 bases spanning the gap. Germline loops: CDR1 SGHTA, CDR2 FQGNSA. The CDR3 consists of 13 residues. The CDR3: CASSLGGRHGYTF. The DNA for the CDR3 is TGTGCCAGCAGCTTAGGGGGCCGGCACGGCTACACCTTC. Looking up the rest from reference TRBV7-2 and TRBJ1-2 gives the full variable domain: GAGVSQSPSNKVTEKGKDVELRCDPISGHTALYWYRQSLGQGLEFLIYFQGNSAPDKSGLPSDRFSAERTGGSVSTLTIQRTQQEDSAVYLCASSLGGRHGYTFGSGTRLTVV.

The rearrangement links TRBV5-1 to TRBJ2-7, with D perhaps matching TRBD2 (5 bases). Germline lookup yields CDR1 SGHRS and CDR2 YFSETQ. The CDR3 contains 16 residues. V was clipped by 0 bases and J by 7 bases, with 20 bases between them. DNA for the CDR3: TGCGCCAGCAGCTTGGAGAAGGGTAGAGGGCTTGAGGAGCAGTACTTC. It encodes CASSLEKGRGLEEQYF.

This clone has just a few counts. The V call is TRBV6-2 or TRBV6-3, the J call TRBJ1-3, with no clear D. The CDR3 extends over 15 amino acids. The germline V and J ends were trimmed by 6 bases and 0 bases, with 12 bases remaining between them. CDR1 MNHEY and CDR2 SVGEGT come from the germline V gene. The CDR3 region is CASSPGVFSGNTIYF. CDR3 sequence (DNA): TGTGCCAGCAGCCCGGGAGTTTTCTCTGGAAACACCATATATTTT.